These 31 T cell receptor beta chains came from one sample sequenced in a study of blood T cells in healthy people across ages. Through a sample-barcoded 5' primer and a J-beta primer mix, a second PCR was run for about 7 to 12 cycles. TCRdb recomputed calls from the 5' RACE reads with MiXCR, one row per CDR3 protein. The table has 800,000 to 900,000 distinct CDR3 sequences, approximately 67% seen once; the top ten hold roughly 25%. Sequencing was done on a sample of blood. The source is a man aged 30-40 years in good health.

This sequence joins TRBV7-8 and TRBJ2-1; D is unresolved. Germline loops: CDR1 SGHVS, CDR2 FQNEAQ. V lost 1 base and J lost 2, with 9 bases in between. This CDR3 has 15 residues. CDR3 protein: CASSLGNVAYNEQFF. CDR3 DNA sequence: TGTGCCAGCAGCTTAGGGAACGTAGCCTACAATGAGCAGTTCTTC.

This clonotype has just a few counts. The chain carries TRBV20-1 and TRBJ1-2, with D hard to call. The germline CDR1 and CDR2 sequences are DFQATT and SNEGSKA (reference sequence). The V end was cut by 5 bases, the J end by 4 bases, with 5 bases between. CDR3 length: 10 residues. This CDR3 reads CSAWVYGYTF. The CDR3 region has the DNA TGCAGTGCTTGGGTCTATGGCTACACCTTC.

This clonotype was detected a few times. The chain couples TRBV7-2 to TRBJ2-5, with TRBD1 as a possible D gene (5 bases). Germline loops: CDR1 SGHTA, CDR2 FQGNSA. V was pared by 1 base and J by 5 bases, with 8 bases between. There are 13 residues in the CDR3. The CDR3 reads CASSLDRRETQYF. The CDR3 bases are TGTGCCAGCAGCTTAGACAGGCGGGAGACCCAGTACTTC.

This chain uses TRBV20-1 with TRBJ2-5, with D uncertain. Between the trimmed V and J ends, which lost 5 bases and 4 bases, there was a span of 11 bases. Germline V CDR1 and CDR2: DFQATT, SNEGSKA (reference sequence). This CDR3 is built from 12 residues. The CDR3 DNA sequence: TGCAGTGCTCAAGAGTGGGCAGAGACCCAGTACTTC. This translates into CSAQEWAETQYF.

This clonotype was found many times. CDR3 amino acids: CSAKQGQSNQPQHF. The CDR3, as DNA: TGCAGTGCTAAACAGGGGCAGAGCAATCAGCCCCAGCATTTT. The V gene is TRBV20-1, the J gene TRBJ1-5, with 7 bases lining up with TRBD1. The junction had 4 bases not matched to a gene; V was cut back by 4 bases and J by 1 base. CDR1 and CDR2 from the germline V gene are DFQATT and SNEGSKA (reference sequence). The CDR3 contains 14 residues.

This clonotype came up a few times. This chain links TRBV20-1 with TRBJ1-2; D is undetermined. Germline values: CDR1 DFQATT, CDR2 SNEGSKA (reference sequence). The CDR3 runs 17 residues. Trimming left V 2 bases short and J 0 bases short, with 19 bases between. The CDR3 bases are TGCAGTGCTAGACGACCAGGTGAATCGGAAGCTAACTATGGCTACACCTTC. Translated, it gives CSARRPGESEANYGYTF.

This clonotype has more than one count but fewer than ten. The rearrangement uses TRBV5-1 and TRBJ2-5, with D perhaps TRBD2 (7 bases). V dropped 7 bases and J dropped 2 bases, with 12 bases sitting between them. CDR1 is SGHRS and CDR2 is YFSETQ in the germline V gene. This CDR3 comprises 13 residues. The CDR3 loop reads CASREDSQETQYF. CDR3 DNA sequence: TGCGCCAGCCGGGAGGACAGTCAAGAGACCCAGTACTTC.

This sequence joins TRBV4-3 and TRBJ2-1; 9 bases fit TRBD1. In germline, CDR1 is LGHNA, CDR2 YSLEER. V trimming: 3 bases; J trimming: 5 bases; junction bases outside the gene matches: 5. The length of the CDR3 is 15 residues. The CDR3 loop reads CASSHPGQGHNEQFF. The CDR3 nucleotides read TGCGCCAGCAGCCACCCGGGACAGGGCCACAATGAGCAGTTCTTC.

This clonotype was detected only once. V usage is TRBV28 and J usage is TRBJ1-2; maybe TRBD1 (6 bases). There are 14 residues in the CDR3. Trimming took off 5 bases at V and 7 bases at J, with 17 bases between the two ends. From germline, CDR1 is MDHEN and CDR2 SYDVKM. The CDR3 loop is CASSPDSLASGYTF. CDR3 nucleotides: TGTGCCAGCAGTCCGGACAGCCTAGCCAGTGGCTACACCTTC.

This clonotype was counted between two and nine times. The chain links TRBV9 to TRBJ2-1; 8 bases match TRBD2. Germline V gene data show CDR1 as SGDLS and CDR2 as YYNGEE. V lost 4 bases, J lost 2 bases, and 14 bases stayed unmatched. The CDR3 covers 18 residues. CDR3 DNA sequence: TGTGCCAGCAGCACCCCCGCGGGCGGGGGGAAAGCCTACAATGAGCAGTTCTTC. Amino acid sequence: CASSTPAGGGKAYNEQFF. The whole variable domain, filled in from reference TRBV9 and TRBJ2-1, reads DSGVTQTPKHLITATGQRVTLRCSPRSGDLSVYWYQQSLDQGLQFLIQYYNGEERAKGNILERFSAQQFPDLHSELNLSSLELGDSALYFCASSTPAGGGKAYNEQFFGPGTRLTVL.

In DNA, the CDR3 is TGTGCCAGCAGCTTTATTAGGGCCGGGGAAGACAGGGGCGTCCCTTATGGCTACACCTTC. Protein sequence: CASSFIRAGEDRGVPYGYTF. The chain combines TRBV7-2 with TRBJ1-2; 8 bases match TRBD1. The CDR3 loop spans 20 amino acids. Trimming cost V 3 bases and J 5 bases; bases outside gene matches: 23. Germline CDR1 and CDR2: SGHTA and FQGNSA.

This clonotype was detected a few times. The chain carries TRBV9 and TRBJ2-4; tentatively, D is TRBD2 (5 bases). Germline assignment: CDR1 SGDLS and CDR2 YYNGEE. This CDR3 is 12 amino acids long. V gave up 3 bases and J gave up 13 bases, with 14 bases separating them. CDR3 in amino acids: CASSGEGTVQYF. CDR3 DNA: TGTGCCAGCAGCGGAGAGGGCACCGTGCAGTACTTC.

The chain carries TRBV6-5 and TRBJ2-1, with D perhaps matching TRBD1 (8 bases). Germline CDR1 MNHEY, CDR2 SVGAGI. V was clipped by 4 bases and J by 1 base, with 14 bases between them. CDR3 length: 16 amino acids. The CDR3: CASSSSQGGSYNEQFF. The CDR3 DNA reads TGTGCCAGCAGTTCCTCACAGGGGGGGTCCTACAATGAGCAGTTCTTC.

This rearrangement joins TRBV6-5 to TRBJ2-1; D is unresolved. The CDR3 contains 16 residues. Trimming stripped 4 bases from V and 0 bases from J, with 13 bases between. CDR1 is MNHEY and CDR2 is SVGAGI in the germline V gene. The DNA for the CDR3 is TGTGCCAGCAGTTTTGGGCTCCTGAGCTCCTACAATGAGCAGTTCTTC. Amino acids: CASSFGLLSSYNEQFF.

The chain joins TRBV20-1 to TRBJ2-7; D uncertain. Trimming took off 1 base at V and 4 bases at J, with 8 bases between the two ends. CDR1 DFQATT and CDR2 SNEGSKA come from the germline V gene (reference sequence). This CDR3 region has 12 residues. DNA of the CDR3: TGCAGTGCTAGAGGGTTTGATTACGAGCAGTACTTC. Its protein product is CSARGFDYEQYF.

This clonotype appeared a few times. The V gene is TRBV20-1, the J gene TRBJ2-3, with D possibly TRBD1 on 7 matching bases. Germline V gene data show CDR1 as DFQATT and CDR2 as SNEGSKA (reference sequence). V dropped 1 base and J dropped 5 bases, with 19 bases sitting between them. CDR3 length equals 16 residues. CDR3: CSARGDLTGKGDTQYF. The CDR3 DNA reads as TGCAGTGCTAGAGGGGACTTGACAGGGAAGGGAGATACGCAGTATTTT.

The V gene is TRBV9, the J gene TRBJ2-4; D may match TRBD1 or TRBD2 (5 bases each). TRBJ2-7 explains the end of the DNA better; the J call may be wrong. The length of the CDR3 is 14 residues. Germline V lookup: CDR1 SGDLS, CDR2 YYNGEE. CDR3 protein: CASSVASWGSEQYF. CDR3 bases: TGTGCCAGCAGCGTAGCATCGTGGGGGTCCGAGCAGTACTTC.

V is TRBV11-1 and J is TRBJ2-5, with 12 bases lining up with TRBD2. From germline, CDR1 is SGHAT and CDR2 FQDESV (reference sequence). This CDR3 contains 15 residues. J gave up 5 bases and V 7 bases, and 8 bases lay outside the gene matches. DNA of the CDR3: TGTGCCAGCACCCACCTAGCGGGGGGGTTTGAGACCCAGTACTTC. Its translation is CASTHLAGGFETQYF.

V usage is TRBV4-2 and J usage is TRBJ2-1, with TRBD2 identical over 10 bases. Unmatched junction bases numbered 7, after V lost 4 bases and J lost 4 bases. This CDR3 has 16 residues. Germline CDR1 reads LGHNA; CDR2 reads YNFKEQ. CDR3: CASSPRSGGAYNEQFF. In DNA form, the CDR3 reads TGTGCCAGCAGCCCGCGGAGCGGGGGGGCTTACAATGAGCAGTTCTTC.

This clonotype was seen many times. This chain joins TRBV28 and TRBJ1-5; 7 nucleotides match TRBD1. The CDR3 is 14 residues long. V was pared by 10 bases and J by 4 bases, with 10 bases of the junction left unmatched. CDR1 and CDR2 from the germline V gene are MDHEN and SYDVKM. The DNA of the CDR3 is TGTGCCACCATCAGACAGGGTTGGAATCAGCCCCAGCATTTT. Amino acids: CATIRQGWNQPQHF.

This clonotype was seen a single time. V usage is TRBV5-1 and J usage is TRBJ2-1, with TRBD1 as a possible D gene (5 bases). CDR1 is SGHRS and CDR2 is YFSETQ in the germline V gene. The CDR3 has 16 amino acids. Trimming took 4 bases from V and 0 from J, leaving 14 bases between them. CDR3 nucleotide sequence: TGCGCCAGCAGCCCCCTGGACAAGAGCTCCTACAATGAGCAGTTCTTC. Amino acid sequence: CASSPLDKSSYNEQFF. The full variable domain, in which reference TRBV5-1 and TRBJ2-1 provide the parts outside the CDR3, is KAGVTQTPRYLIKTRGQQVTLSCSPISGHRSVSWYQQTPGQGLQFLFEYFSETQRNKGNFPGRFSGRQFSNSRSEMNVSTLELGDSALYLCASSPLDKSSYNEQFFGPGTRLTVL.

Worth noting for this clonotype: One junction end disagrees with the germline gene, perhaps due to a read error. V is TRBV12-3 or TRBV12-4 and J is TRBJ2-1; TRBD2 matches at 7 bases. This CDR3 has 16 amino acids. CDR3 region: CASSPLTSVIYDEQFF. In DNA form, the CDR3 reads TGTGCCAGCAGCCCACTCACTAGCGTGATCTACGATGAGCAGTTCTTC.

The CDR3 region is CASSVGSDFNYEQYF. CDR3 in DNA: TGTGCCAGCAGCGTAGGTTCAGACTTCAACTACGAGCAGTACTTC. V gene TRBV9 combines with J gene TRBJ2-4; D gene uncertain. The J call may be faulty, since TRBJ2-7 better matches the DNA end. Germline V gives CDR1 SGDLS, CDR2 YYNGEE. The length of the CDR3 is 15 residues.

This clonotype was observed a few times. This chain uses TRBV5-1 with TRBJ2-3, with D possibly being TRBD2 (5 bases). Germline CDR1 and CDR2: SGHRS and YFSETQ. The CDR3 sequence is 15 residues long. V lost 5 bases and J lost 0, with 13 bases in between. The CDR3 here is CASRRSRESTDTQYF. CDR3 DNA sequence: TGCGCCAGCAGGCGGTCGAGGGAGAGCACAGATACGCAGTATTTT. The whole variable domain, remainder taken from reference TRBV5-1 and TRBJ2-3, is KAGVTQTPRYLIKTRGQQVTLSCSPISGHRSVSWYQQTPGQGLQFLFEYFSETQRNKGNFPGRFSGRQFSNSRSEMNVSTLELGDSALYLCASRRSRESTDTQYFGPGTRLTVL.

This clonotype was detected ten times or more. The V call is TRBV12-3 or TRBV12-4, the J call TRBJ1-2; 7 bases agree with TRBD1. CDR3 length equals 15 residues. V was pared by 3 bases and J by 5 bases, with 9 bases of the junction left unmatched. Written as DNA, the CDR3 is TGTGCCAGCAGTTTCACGAGAGGGGGCGGGTATGGCTACACCTTC. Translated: CASSFTRGGGYGYTF.

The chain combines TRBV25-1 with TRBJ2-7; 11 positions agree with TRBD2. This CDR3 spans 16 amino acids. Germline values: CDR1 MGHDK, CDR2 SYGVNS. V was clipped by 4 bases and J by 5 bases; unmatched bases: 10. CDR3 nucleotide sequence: TGTGCCAGCAGTGTGCTAGCGGGGGGACGAATAGACGAGCAGTACTTC. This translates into CASSVLAGGRIDEQYF.

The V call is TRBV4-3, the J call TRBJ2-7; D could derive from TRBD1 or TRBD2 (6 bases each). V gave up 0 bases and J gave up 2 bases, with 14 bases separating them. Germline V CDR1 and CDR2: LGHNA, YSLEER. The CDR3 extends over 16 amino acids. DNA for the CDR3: TGCGCCAGCAGCCAAGATTTTCGGGGGCACACCTACGAGCAGTACTTC. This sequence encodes CASSQDFRGHTYEQYF.

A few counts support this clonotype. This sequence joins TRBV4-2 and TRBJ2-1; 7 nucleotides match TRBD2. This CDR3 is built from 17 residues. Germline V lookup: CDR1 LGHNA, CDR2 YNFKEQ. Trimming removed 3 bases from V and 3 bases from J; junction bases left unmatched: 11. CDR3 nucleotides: TGTGCCAGCAGCCAGCCGTCCTATGGGGGGGGCTACAATGAGCAGTTCTTC. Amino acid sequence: CASSQPSYGGGYNEQFF.

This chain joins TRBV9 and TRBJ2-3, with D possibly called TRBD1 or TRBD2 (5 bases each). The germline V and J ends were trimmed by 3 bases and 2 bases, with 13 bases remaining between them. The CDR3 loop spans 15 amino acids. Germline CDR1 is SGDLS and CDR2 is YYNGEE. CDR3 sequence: CASSGPGPHTDTQYF. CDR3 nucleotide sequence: TGTGCCAGCAGCGGGCCGGGACCGCACACAGATACGCAGTATTTT.

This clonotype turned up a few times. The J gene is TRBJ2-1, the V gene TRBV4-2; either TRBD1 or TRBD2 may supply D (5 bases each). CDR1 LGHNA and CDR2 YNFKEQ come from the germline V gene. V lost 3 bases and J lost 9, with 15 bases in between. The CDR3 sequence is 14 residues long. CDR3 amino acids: CASSQGVFESEQFF. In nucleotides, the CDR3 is TGTGCCAGCAGCCAGGGGGTTTTCGAGAGTGAGCAGTTCTTC.

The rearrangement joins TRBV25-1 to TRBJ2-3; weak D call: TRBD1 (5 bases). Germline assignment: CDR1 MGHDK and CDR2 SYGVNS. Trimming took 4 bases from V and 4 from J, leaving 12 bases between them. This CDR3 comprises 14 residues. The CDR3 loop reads CASSAGMGSDTQYF. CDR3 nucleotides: TGTGCCAGCAGTGCAGGGATGGGTTCAGATACGCAGTATTTT.